This T cell receptor (beta chain) was identified in a study of T-cell reconstitution after alpha-beta-depleted transplantation in children. Trimming cost V 3 bases and J 5 bases; bases outside gene matches: 3. The CDR3 totals 12 residues. Germline assignment: CDR1 SQVTM and CDR2 ANQGSEA. Researchers prepared the TCRbeta library using unique molecular identifiers, the study reports. MiXCR was run by TCRdb on the PCR reads, yielding one entry per CDR3 protein. The sample shows 500,000 or so distinct CDR3 sequences, around a third of them seen only once. This chain joins TRBV29-1 and TRBJ2-7; 8 bases agree with TRBD1. The sequence was collected from a human donor who donated a stem cell graft to a child with aplastic anemia. The sequences come from PBMCs from the stem cell graft donor, collected from the stem cell graft. The CDR3 reads CSVEDRVNEQYF. The CDR3 DNA is TGCAGCGTTGAGGACAGGGTAAACGAGCAGTACTTC.